Detailed here is one T cell receptor (beta chain). Its antigen is unidentified. This sample is drawn from a study of early stage breast cancer tumors. Trimming took off 0 bases at V and 10 bases at J, with 12 bases between the two ends. Germline CDR1 reads SGHDN; CDR2 reads FVKESK. This CDR3 region has 13 residues. Some clones are missing from TCRdb's copy, which holds only in-frame ones; the method was immunoSEQ multiplex PCR. The table records fewer than 75,000 clones, 65% to 80% of them present only once. The study's findings and limits: Compared with adjacent normal breast tissue, tumors showed approximately 2.5-fold greater T cell density and higher clonality. Commonly generated sequences made up most enriched TCRB sequences shared between patients. In most of the 16 patients, blood comparison separated tumor from normal breast.

The receptor was derived from a person aged 25 to 39 with breast cancer. Sequencing used blood. This chain links TRBV14 with TRBJ1-1; D is unresolved. CDR3: CASSQEGRQAAFF. CDR3 DNA sequence: TGTGCCAGCAGCCAAGAAGGCCGACAAGCAGCTTTCTTT.